Listed below are T cell receptor beta chains from one sample, sequenced in a study of blood T cell repertoires in COVID-19. Method: immunoSEQ multiplex PCR; TCRdb's copy keeps in-frame clones and lacks some. The table records about 400,000 clones, 89% of them present only once. The source material was peripheral blood. Receptors were obtained from a man in his forties with acute or convalescent COVID-19. Each CDR3 is given with its conserved first and last residue. The D gene is left open where the match is weak. Rows may omit the clone size; those that give it use once, few, many or a size class.

D gene	V gene	clone size	J gene	CDR3 protein	CDR3 DNA
TRBD1	TRBV4-2	-	TRBJ2-5	CASSRIRTGQDLQETQYF	TGTGCCAGCAGCCGCATCCGGACGGGACAGGATTTACAAGAGACCCAGTACTTC
-	TRBV7-6	-	TRBJ2-2	CASSTEGMITGELFF	TGTGCCAGCAGCACAGAAGGCATGATCACCGGGGAGCTGTTTTTT
-	TRBV4-1	-	TRBJ1-2	CASSQGPGTNYGYTF	TGCGCCAGCAGCCAAGGTCCAGGCACTAACTATGGCTACACCTTC
-	TRBV29-1	-	TRBJ2-7	CSVVRLRGSYEQYF	TGCAGCGTTGTCCGATTACGAGGTTCCTACGAGCAGTACTTC
-	TRBV27	-	TRBJ2-6	CASSLEGGANVLTF	TGTGCCAGCAGCCTCGAGGGAGGGGCCAACGTCCTGACTTTC
-	TRBV5-1	-	TRBJ1-1	CASSLGGRAEAFF	TGCGCCAGCAGCTTAGGGGGTCGCGCTGAAGCTTTCTTT
TRBD1	TRBV27	-	TRBJ1-1	CASSLTPGQGAGAFF	TGTGCCAGCAGTTTAACCCCGGGACAGGGGGCAGGAGCTTTCTTT
-	TRBV9	-	TRBJ1-1	CASSSVYGGTEAFF	TGTGCCAGCAGCTCCGTATATGGAGGCACTGAAGCTTTCTTT
TRBD1	TRBV28	-	TRBJ2-1	CASTRDRAFYNEQFF	TGTGCCAGCACCCGGGACAGGGCCTTCTACAATGAGCAGTTCTTC
TRBD2	TRBV5-1	-	TRBJ2-1	CASSLASGRTMAQFF	TGCGCCAGCAGCTTGGCCAGCGGGAGAACGATGGCCCAGTTCTTC
TRBD1	TRBV29-1	-	TRBJ2-7	CSVRTGAYEQYF	TGCAGCGTCCGGACAGGAGCCTACGAGCAGTACTTC
TRBD1	TRBV6-5	-	TRBJ1-3	CASIQGMTGNTIYF	TGTGCCAGCATACAGGGGATGACTGGAAACACCATATATTTT
-	TRBV7-9	-	TRBJ2-7	CASSRGRGRGSYEQYF	TGTGCCAGCAGCCGTGGTCGGGGCAGGGGATCCTACGAGCAGTACTTC
TRBD2	TRBV9	-	TRBJ2-7	CASSVASGAGGTYEQYF	TGTGCCAGCAGCGTAGCTTCGGGAGCGGGAGGAACCTACGAGCAGTACTTC
TRBD2	TRBV4-1	-	TRBJ2-2	CARGGGRDATGELFF	TGCGCCCGCGGGGGGGGGCGGGATGCCACCGGGGAGCTGTTTTTT
-	TRBV30	-	TRBJ2-2	CAWTFGLSGAGGELFF	TGTGCCTGGACATTCGGGTTGTCAGGGGCAGGCGGGGAGCTGTTTTTT
TRBD1	TRBV28	once	TRBJ2-5	CASSRDRGPETQYF	TGTGCCAGCAGTCGGGACAGGGGGCCGGAGACCCAGTACTTC
TRBD2	TRBV10-3	-	TRBJ2-1	CAISDGASGNNNEQFF	TGTGCCATCAGTGATGGGGCTAGCGGGAACAACAATGAGCAGTTCTTC
-	TRBV7-9	-	TRBJ1-2	CASSLERTRGGYTF	TGTGCCAGCAGCTTAGAGCGCACCCGGGGTGGCTACACCTTC
TRBD2	TRBV5-6	-	TRBJ2-3	CASSEAGALTDTQYF	TGTGCCAGCAGTGAAGCGGGGGCGCTCACAGATACGCAGTATTTT